One sample yielded the 27 T cell receptor beta chains listed below, sequenced in a study of CD8 T cells in ankylosing spondylitis (dated by TCRdb to 2016 to 2017). What the work shows at the level of the full study, not this receptor alone: A TCR beta motif of about 8 highly homologous amino acid variants appeared characteristic of blood from ankylosing spondylitis patients.

For these TCRs, the target antigens are not known. Libraries were built with 5' RACE. Sequencing relied on an Illumina HiSeq 2500. Using fastp trimming at Q25 and MiXCR clonotype assembly, TCRdb reanalyzed the public sequencing data and kept in-frame beta chains. Records with the same CDR3 protein are collapsed into one entry carrying the most frequent genes and DNA. The sample table contains under 850,000 distinct CDR3 sequences; only one count was recorded for 15% to 20% of them. 15% to 20% of the sample comes from the top ten. Material: blood, either unsorted or a sorted T cell fraction (not recorded which). These receptors originate from a male donor with ankylosing spondylitis.

The V gene is TRBV10-3, the J gene TRBJ2-7, with D maybe TRBD1 (6 bases). Trimming took 2 bases from V and 4 from J, leaving 12 bases between them. Looked up from germline, CDR1 is ENHRY and CDR2 is SYGVKD. CDR3 length: 14 amino acids. Here the CDR3 DNA reads TGTGCCATCAGTGAGGGGGGACAAACTTACGAGCAGTACTTC. Amino acids: CAISEGGQTYEQYF.

This clonotype has only a few counts. The chain joins TRBV20-1 to TRBJ2-7; tentatively, D is TRBD2 (7 bases). The germline CDR1 and CDR2 sequences are DFQATT and SNEGSKA (reference sequence). V shed 7 bases and J shed 4 bases, with 17 bases lying between them. This CDR3 is built from 13 residues. The CDR3 coding sequence is TGCAGTGTATGGACTAGGGGGGGATACGAGCAGTACTTC. This sequence encodes CSVWTRGGYEQYF.

The DNA of the CDR3 is TGTGCCATCAAATCGGATCAAGAGACCCAGTACTTC. It encodes CAIKSDQETQYF. The chain carries TRBV10-3 and TRBJ2-5; D is uncertain. Per the germline V gene, CDR1 is ENHRY and CDR2 is SYGVKD. V lost 7 bases to trimming and J lost 2 bases, with 8 bases between them. The CDR3 length is 12 residues.

This clonotype was detected only a few times. The chain recombines TRBV7-8 with TRBJ2-2; 11 nucleotides match TRBD2. The germline CDR1 and CDR2 sequences are SGHVS and FQNEAQ. This CDR3 has 20 residues. After removal of 4 bases from V and 1 base from J, the junction contained 14 bases not matched to a gene. CDR3 sequence: CASSSPAGLAGGKNTGELFF. CDR3 DNA sequence: TGTGCCAGCAGCTCCCCCGCGGGGCTAGCGGGGGGAAAGAACACCGGGGAGCTGTTTTTT. Drawing the rest from reference TRBV7-8 and TRBJ2-2, the complete variable domain is GAGVSQSPRYKVAKRGQDVALRCDPISGHVSLFWYQQALGQGPEFLTYFQNEAQLDKSGLPSDRFFAERPEGSVSTLKIQRTQQEDSAVYLCASSSPAGLAGGKNTGELFFGEGSRLTVL.

The CDR3 region has the DNA TGTGCCAGCAGAGGAGACAGGGAAGCCAAAAACATTCAGTACTTC. Its translation is CASRGDREAKNIQYF. This chain joins TRBV7-9 and TRBJ2-4, with 7 bases lining up with TRBD1. Looked up from germline, CDR1 is SEHNR and CDR2 is FQNEAQ (reference sequence). The CDR3 length is 15 residues. V lost 6 bases to trimming and J lost 0 bases; unmatched junction nucleotides: 5.

The CDR3 region is CASNWEGGRVQYF. CDR3 in DNA: TGTGCCAGCAACTGGGAAGGGGGCAGGGTGCAGTACTTC. V and J are TRBV12-3 or TRBV12-4 and TRBJ2-7; TRBD1 aligns across 7 bases. V shed 7 bases, J shed 9 bases, and the junction held 12 bases outside the gene matches. This CDR3 comprises 13 residues.

The chain couples TRBV20-1 to TRBJ1-1, with D tentatively TRBD1 (6 bases). Germline CDR1 reads DFQATT; CDR2 reads SNEGSKA (reference sequence). There are 13 residues in the CDR3. V gave up 5 bases and J gave up 6 bases, with 16 bases separating them. CDR3 sequence reads: CSAQSLRGSEAFF. The CDR3 nucleotides read TGCAGTGCTCAATCCCTCAGGGGATCTGAAGCTTTCTTT.

This clonotype was found a few times. The chain couples TRBV6-2 or TRBV6-3 to TRBJ2-7, with D possibly being TRBD2 (5 bases). V was shortened by 4 bases and J by 0 bases, with 13 bases between the two germline ends. The CDR3 has 15 amino acids. Germline V gene sequence: CDR1 MNHEY, CDR2 SVGEGT. CDR3 DNA: TGTGCCAGCAGTTCCCCGGGATTTAACTCCTACGAGCAGTACTTC. Protein product: CASSSPGFNSYEQYF.

The chain employs TRBV6-5 and TRBJ1-1, with D hard to call. The CDR3 loop spans 14 amino acids. In germline, CDR1 is MNHEY, CDR2 SVGAGI. Trimming took 4 bases from V and 0 from J, leaving 9 bases between them. Here the CDR3 DNA reads TGTGCCAGCAGTTCACAGAACATGAACACTGAAGCTTTCTTT. Encoded protein: CASSSQNMNTEAFF.

This clonotype was seen at least ten times. This chain connects TRBV20-1 to TRBJ2-1; D call uncertain. Deletions cut 6 bases from V and 3 bases from J, with 6 bases between. The CDR3 covers 11 residues. CDR1 is DFQATT, CDR2 SNEGSKA, per germline (reference sequence). The CDR3 DNA reads as TGCAGTGCGCCCCTCTACAATGAGCAGTTCTTC. Protein product: CSAPLYNEQFF.

This clonotype was recorded a few times. The chain joins TRBV25-1 to TRBJ2-2; D is unclear. This CDR3 has 14 amino acids. Germline V CDR1 and CDR2: MGHDK, SYGVNS. V was cut by 4 bases and J by 4 bases, with 10 bases left in between. The CDR3 nucleotides are TGTGCCAGCAGTGCACCCCGTGGCACCGGGGAGCTGTTTTTT. It yields the protein CASSAPRGTGELFF.

Only a few counts were recorded for this clonotype. CDR3 sequence (DNA): TGTGCCAGCAGACATACAGGAAGCCCCCAAGAGACCCAGTACTTC. It yields the protein CASRHTGSPQETQYF. The gene calls are TRBV11-2 and TRBJ2-5, with a weak D call TRBD1 (5 bases). Trimming took 6 bases from V and 1 from J, leaving 15 bases between them. Germline assignment: CDR1 SGHAT and CDR2 FQNNGV. The CDR3 is 15 amino acids. Full variable domain (missing parts from reference TRBV11-2 and TRBJ2-5): EAGVAQSPRYKIIEKRQSVAFWCNPISGHATLYWYQQILGQGPKLLIQFQNNGVVDDSQLPKDRFSAERLKGVDSTLKIQPAKLEDSAVYLCASRHTGSPQETQYFGPGTRLLVL.

This clonotype was observed a few times. The chain joins TRBV7-8 to TRBJ1-5; unclear D gene. Germline assignment: CDR1 SGHVS and CDR2 FQNEAQ. The length of the CDR3 is 15 residues. Deletions cut 5 bases from V and 0 bases from J, with 11 bases between. CDR3: CASSIDQDSNQPQHF. In nucleotides, the CDR3 is TGTGCCAGCAGCATAGACCAGGATAGCAATCAGCCCCAGCATTTT.

In its sample, this clonotype was seen a few times. J is TRBJ2-5 and V is TRBV20-1; the D gene is possibly TRBD1 (6 bases). The CDR3 has 13 amino acids. V lost 6 bases and J lost 5, with 16 bases in between. Germline-derived CDR1 and CDR2 are DFQATT and SNEGSKA (reference sequence). CDR3: CSASLGASETQYF. The DNA for the CDR3 is TGCAGTGCCAGCCTGGGGGCGTCTGAGACCCAGTACTTC.

This rearrangement joins TRBV18 to TRBJ1-1; D perhaps matches TRBD1 (5 bases). From germline, CDR1 is KGHSH and CDR2 LQKENI. V lost 5 bases to trimming and J lost 0 bases, with 13 bases between them. The CDR3 spans 15 residues. Here the CDR3 reads CASSFHTGMNTEAFF. The CDR3 bases are TGTGCCAGCTCATTTCATACAGGCATGAACACTGAAGCTTTCTTT.

There are a few counts of this clonotype. V and J are TRBV30 and TRBJ2-5; D possibly matches TRBD1 or TRBD2 (6 bases each). Trimming cost V 3 bases and J 5 bases, with 19 bases left between them. CDR1 is GTSNPN and CDR2 is SVGIG in the germline V gene (reference sequence). This CDR3 has 15 amino acids. The CDR3 region has the DNA TGTGCCTGGAGCCCCCCCCGGGGGCTGGTTGAGACCCAGTACTTC. It is translated as CAWSPPRGLVETQYF.

This clonotype showed up just a few times. The chain recombines TRBV28 with TRBJ2-7; no reliable D call. Trimming took 1 base from V and 13 from J, leaving 20 bases between them. The CDR3 extends over 14 amino acids. The germline gives CDR1 MDHEN, CDR2 SYDVKM. The CDR3 DNA is TGTGCCAGCAGTTTATTCAACGAGCACTTTCGTCGATACTTC. Protein: CASSLFNEHFRRYF.

This clonotype was detected a few times. The chain uses TRBV15 and TRBJ2-7; 8 nucleotides align to TRBD1. CDR3 length equals 14 residues. V was clipped by 1 base and J by 4 bases; unmatched bases: 3. Germline V gives CDR1 LNHNV, CDR2 YYDKDF (reference sequence). The CDR3 spells CATSRVQGAYEQYF. CDR3 bases: TGTGCCACCAGCAGAGTCCAGGGGGCTTACGAGCAGTACTTC.

This clonotype was seen more than once but under ten times. The rearrangement joins TRBV12-3 or TRBV12-4 to TRBJ1-5; 7 nucleotides align to TRBD1. Trimming cost V 6 bases and J 9 bases; bases outside gene matches: 8. The CDR3 has 13 amino acids. The CDR3 reads CASSDRDWPPQHF. The CDR3 DNA reads TGTGCCAGCAGCGACAGGGATTGGCCGCCCCAGCATTTT.

This clonotype appeared a few times. The CDR3 DNA reads TGTGCCAGCTCTCAAGGCAGGGAACAGCCCCAGCATTTT. Protein product: CASSQGREQPQHF. J is TRBJ1-5 and V is TRBV18; a possible D gene is TRBD1 (5 bases). The CDR3 has 13 amino acids. Germline assignment: CDR1 KGHSH and CDR2 LQKENI. V lost 6 bases and J lost 7, with 13 bases in between.

This clonotype was counted between two and nine times. The CDR3 here is CASSSRLGTSGSSKNEQFF. Written as DNA, the CDR3 is TGTGCCAGCAGTTCCCGCCTTGGGACTAGCGGGAGCTCTAAGAATGAGCAGTTCTTC. The chain combines TRBV28 with TRBJ2-1; 14 bases fit TRBD2. The V gene's germline CDR1 is MDHEN and CDR2 SYDVKM. CDR3 length equals 19 residues. V was clipped by 4 bases and J by 7 bases; unmatched bases: 15.

The chain carries TRBV4-1 and TRBJ2-4; 15 nucleotides agree with TRBD2. There are 22 residues in the CDR3. The V segment lost 1 base and the J segment 0 bases; nucleotides outside the gene matches: 13. The germline gives CDR1 MGHRA, CDR2 YSYEKL. The CDR3 nucleotides are TGCGCCAGCAGCCAAGTCCTCATGCCGGGACTAGCGGGAGGCGGAGCCAAAAACATTCAGTACTTC. This codes for CASSQVLMPGLAGGGAKNIQYF.

Only a few counts were recorded for this clonotype. This rearrangement joins TRBV4-1 to TRBJ1-6; D unclear. Looked up from germline, CDR1 is MGHRA and CDR2 is YSYEKL. V gave up 0 bases and J gave up 11 bases, with 8 bases separating them. The CDR3 totals 13 residues. The DNA of the CDR3 is TGCGCCAGCAGCCAAGATCTGGAAGCACCCCTCCACTTT. It encodes CASSQDLEAPLHF.

In its sample, this clonotype was seen many times. The chain combines TRBV7-3 with TRBJ1-5, with D possibly TRBD1 on 5 matching bases. V was pared by 3 bases and J by 4 bases, with 19 bases between. Germline loops: CDR1 SGHTA, CDR2 FQGTGA. The CDR3 is 17 amino acids. CDR3 coding DNA: TGTGCCAGCAGCTTGGGGACCTTTCTGGAGGTAAATCAGCCCCAGCATTTT. It is translated as CASSLGTFLEVNQPQHF.

This chain connects TRBV7-8 to TRBJ2-3; 8 bases align to TRBD2. The V gene's germline CDR1 is SGHVS and CDR2 FQNEAQ. The ends lost 2 bases at V and 2 bases at J; junction bases unmatched: 9. The CDR3 sequence is 17 residues long. CDR3 sequence: CASSLQGLAATTDTQYF. In nucleotides, the CDR3 is TGTGCCAGCAGCTTACAAGGACTAGCCGCCACCACAGATACGCAGTATTTT.

The chain combines TRBV3-1 with TRBJ2-2, with TRBD2 matching over 11 bases. V lost 3 bases and J lost 1; bases outside the gene matches: 7. There are 18 residues in the CDR3. Germline lookup yields CDR1 LGHDT and CDR2 YNNKEL (reference sequence). This CDR3 reads CASSQGPGLAGNTGELFF. The CDR3 DNA follows: TGTGCCAGCAGCCAGGGCCCTGGACTAGCGGGGAACACCGGGGAGCTGTTTTTT.

This clonotype was recorded a few times. The chain carries TRBV20-1 and TRBJ2-3; the D call may be TRBD1 or TRBD2 (5 bases each). The CDR3 runs to 15 residues. Trimming removed 6 bases from V and 3 bases from J, with 19 bases in between. Germline loops: CDR1 DFQATT, CDR2 SNEGSKA (reference sequence). The CDR3 DNA follows: TGCAGTGCCTCCGGGGCCCCGCGGCCAACAGATACGCAGTATTTT. Its protein product is CSASGAPRPTDTQYF.